Below are 26 T cell receptor beta chains sequenced from a single sample in a study of OX40 agonist ivuxolimab in advanced cancers. This table comes from immunoSEQ multiplex PCR, and its TCRdb copy is limited to in-frame clones, with some not included. The data show around 82,000 clones, 88% seen once. The sample was CD4+ or CD8+ T cells sorted from blood, taken in a trial of the OX40 agonist ivuxolimab. The receptors shown here come from an adult with an advanced solid tumor such as melanoma, head and neck, liver or kidney cancer.

This rearrangement joins TRBV9 to TRBJ1-6, with D perhaps TRBD1 (5 bases). The V end lost 3 bases, the J end lost 8 bases, and 12 bases lay between the germline ends. Germline CDR1 SGDLS, CDR2 YYNGEE. This CDR3 has 14 residues. The DNA for the CDR3 is TGTGCCAGCAGCGCCGCAGGGTGGGATTCACCCCTCCACTTT. Protein: CASSAAGWDSPLHF.

This clone was seen only once. The rearrangement links TRBV28 to TRBJ1-4; D is uncertain. The V end lost 9 bases, the J end lost 5 bases, and 13 bases lay between the germline ends. Germline CDR1 is MDHEN and CDR2 is SYDVKM. The CDR3 length is 13 residues. As DNA, the CDR3 is TGTGCCAGTCTCCGGGCCCGAAATGAAAAACTGTTTTTT. Its translation is CASLRARNEKLFF.

The chain couples TRBV6-5 to TRBJ2-5, with 9 bases fitting TRBD1. The CDR3 totals 14 residues. The junction had 6 bases not matched to a gene; V was cut back by 5 bases and J by 5 bases. The germline gives CDR1 MNHEY, CDR2 SVGAGI. As DNA, the CDR3 is TGTGCCAGCAGTCCACAGGGGGCAGGGGAGACCCAGTACTTC. Protein sequence: CASSPQGAGETQYF.

J is TRBJ2-3 and V is TRBV5-5; no clear D gene. The CDR3 contains 13 residues. Per germline, CDR1 SGHKS and CDR2 YYEKEE (reference sequence). Trimming cost V 2 bases and J 6 bases, with 10 bases left between them. Here the CDR3 reads CASSFSPWDTQYF. The CDR3 bases are TGTGCCAGCAGCTTTTCGCCTTGGGATACGCAGTATTTT.

The V call is TRBV7-2, the J call TRBJ2-5; D is ambiguous. The last part of the DNA fits TRBJ2-7 better; the J call may be wrong. Germline lookup yields CDR1 SGHTA and CDR2 FQGNSA. The CDR3 runs 15 residues. The CDR3 nucleotides read TGTGCCAGCAGCCAAATGACCGGGCTGGGCTACGAGCAGTACTTC. It encodes CASSQMTGLGYEQYF.

The rearrangement links TRBV10-3 to TRBJ1-2; D perhaps matches TRBD1 (5 bases). Germline-derived CDR1 and CDR2 are ENHRY and SYGVKD. This CDR3 region has 14 residues. The V gene lost 3 bases and the J gene lost 4 bases, with 12 bases spanning the gap. CDR3 loop: CAISDSTVSYGYTF. The CDR3 DNA sequence: TGTGCCATCAGTGACTCGACAGTTTCCTATGGCTACACCTTC.

This clone was seen a single time. This chain joins TRBV7-6 and TRBJ2-3; D remains ambiguous. Germline CDR1 and CDR2: SGHVS and FNYEAQ. The V and J ends lost 2 bases and 2 bases respectively, with 5 bases between them. The CDR3 has 13 amino acids. The CDR3 spells CASSLSITDTQYF. The CDR3 nucleotides are TGTGCCAGCAGCTTATCGATCACAGATACGCAGTATTTT.

The V and J genes are TRBV19 and TRBJ2-6, with D hard to call. V dropped 7 bases and J dropped 2 bases, with 9 bases sitting between them. This CDR3 is built from 14 residues. Germline V gene sequence: CDR1 LNHDA, CDR2 SQIVND (reference sequence). This chain's CDR3 is CASTQVAGANVLTF. As DNA, the CDR3 is TGTGCCAGTACTCAGGTGGCTGGGGCCAACGTCCTGACTTTC.

The chain joins TRBV5-1 to TRBJ1-1; D remains unclear. Germline V gene data show CDR1 as SGHRS and CDR2 as YFSETQ. V gave up 0 bases and J gave up 5 bases, with 8 bases separating them. This CDR3 contains 13 residues. CDR3 bases: TGCGCCAGCAGCTTGGGAGGTGGGACTGAAGCTTTCTTT. Protein product: CASSLGGGTEAFF. The variable domain in full, completed from reference TRBV5-1 and TRBJ1-1, reads KAGVTQTPRYLIKTRGQQVTLSCSPISGHRSVSWYQQTPGQGLQFLFEYFSETQRNKGNFPGRFSGRQFSNSRSEMNVSTLELGDSALYLCASSLGGGTEAFFGQGTRLTVV.

The rearrangement joins TRBV10-3 to TRBJ2-7, with D possibly being TRBD2 (7 bases). With 4 bases removed from V and 5 bases from J, the gap between germline ends came to 21 bases. This CDR3 has 16 amino acids. CDR1 and CDR2 (germline): ENHRY, SYGVKD. The CDR3 sequence: CAISGTSGGAVHEQYF. DNA of the CDR3: TGTGCCATCAGTGGGACTAGTGGGGGGGCGGTCCACGAGCAGTACTTC.

V usage is TRBV18 and J usage is TRBJ2-3; 9 nucleotides line up with TRBD1. CDR3 length: 17 amino acids. V lost 1 base, J lost 3 bases, and 8 bases stayed unmatched. Germline V CDR1 and CDR2: KGHSH, LQKENI. The CDR3 sequence is CASSPREDRGWTDTQYF. The CDR3 DNA reads as TGTGCCAGCTCACCACGGGAGGACAGGGGTTGGACAGATACGCAGTATTTT.

The J gene is TRBJ1-3, the V gene TRBV7-9; D is possibly TRBD1 (6 bases). This CDR3 has 17 amino acids. Germline CDR1 reads SEHNR; CDR2 reads FQNEAQ (reference sequence). Trimming removed 4 bases from V and 1 base from J, with 17 bases in between. The DNA for the CDR3 is TGTGCCAGCAGCTACACTACAGGGAGTGTGTCTGGAAACACCATATATTTT. This translates into CASSYTTGSVSGNTIYF.

This clone came up a few times. This chain joins TRBV10-3 and TRBJ1-4, with a possible D match to TRBD1 (6 bases). With 0 bases removed from V and 4 bases from J, the gap between germline ends came to 12 bases. CDR3 size: 16 residues. Per the germline V gene, CDR1 is ENHRY and CDR2 is SYGVKD. Here the CDR3 DNA reads TGTGCCATCAGTGAGTCGGAACAGGGAGTTAATGAAAAACTGTTTTTT. Translation: CAISESEQGVNEKLFF.

J is TRBJ1-4 and V is TRBV28; D remains ambiguous. V was trimmed by 1 base and J by 3 bases, leaving 18 bases between them. Germline values: CDR1 MDHEN, CDR2 SYDVKM. This CDR3 is built from 18 residues. The CDR3 DNA reads TGTGCCAGCAGTTTATACGGCAGGAAGGTTCCAGCTAATGAAAAACTGTTTTTT. Translating it yields CASSLYGRKVPANEKLFF.

The chain uses TRBV6-5 and TRBJ1-2; D is uncertain. This CDR3 spans 14 amino acids. Looked up from germline, CDR1 is MNHEY and CDR2 is SVGAGI. V was shortened by 2 bases and J by 13 bases, with 20 bases between the two germline ends. CDR3 sequence: CASSYRNIDPRGTF. CDR3 DNA sequence: TGTGCCAGCAGTTACCGGAATATAGACCCGAGAGGCACCTTC.

The sample holds one count of this clone. The CDR3 region is CASSPRTGRDEKLFF. Written as DNA, the CDR3 is TGTGCCAGCTCACCCCGGACAGGGCGGGATGAAAAACTGTTTTTT. V gene TRBV18 combines with J gene TRBJ1-4, with TRBD1 identical over 8 bases. Looked up from germline, CDR1 is KGHSH and CDR2 is LQKENI. The CDR3 runs to 15 residues. V was clipped by 3 bases and J by 6 bases; unmatched bases: 6.

The genes are TRBV29-1 and TRBJ1-1, with D uncertain. The germline V and J ends were trimmed by 4 bases and 1 base, with 10 bases remaining between them. The CDR3 loop spans 13 amino acids. Per the germline V gene, CDR1 is SQVTM and CDR2 is ANQGSEA. The CDR3 coding sequence is TGCAGCGTTGCGGAGGGTACGAACACTGAAGCTTTCTTT. Translated, it gives CSVAEGTNTEAFF.

Here the CDR3 DNA reads TGCGCCAGCAGTGGACCTGGGGGCACTGAAGCTTTCTTT. It codes for CASSGPGGTEAFF. The chain is built from TRBV10-1 and TRBJ1-1, with D perhaps TRBD1 (5 bases). The V end lost 4 bases, the J end lost 4 bases, and 10 bases lay between the germline ends. CDR3 length: 13 residues. CDR1 and CDR2 (germline): WNHNN, SYGVQD (reference sequence).

The chain employs TRBV6-5 and TRBJ1-5; 9 positions agree with TRBD1. V lost 2 bases and J lost 6; bases outside the gene matches: 5. Germline-derived CDR1 and CDR2 are MNHEY and SVGAGI. This CDR3 is built from 15 residues. The CDR3: CASSYGGTGSQPQHF. The CDR3 DNA follows: TGTGCCAGCAGTTACGGAGGGACAGGGTCTCAGCCCCAGCATTTT.

The chain uses TRBV11-2 and TRBJ2-7; D unclear. Trimming pared 3 bases from V and 6 bases from J, leaving 6 bases between. CDR1 is SGHAT and CDR2 is FQNNGV in the germline V gene. The CDR3 has 11 amino acids. The CDR3 is CASSFRREQYF. In DNA form, the CDR3 reads TGTGCCAGCAGCTTCAGGCGCGAGCAGTACTTC.

As for this clone: The junction does not match germline at one end; this may be a read error. V usage is TRBV2 and J usage is TRBJ1-5; D possibly corresponds to TRBD1 (6 bases). In germline, CDR1 is SNHLY, CDR2 FYNNEI. The CDR3 has 13 residues. The DNA for the CDR3 is TGTGCCGGCAGAGGACAGAGCAATCAGCCCCAGCATTTT. It is translated as CAGRGQSNQPQHF.

This chain connects TRBV28 to TRBJ1-4; the match to TRBD1 covers 9 bases. V trimming: 5 bases; J trimming: 7 bases; junction bases outside the gene matches: 11. The CDR3 is 16 residues long. The germline CDR1 and CDR2 sequences are MDHEN and SYDVKM. The CDR3 nucleotides are TGTGCCAGCAGTCCTCGGTACAGGGGGCGAGGTGAAAAACTGTTTTTT. As protein: CASSPRYRGRGEKLFF. Complete variable domain (other parts from reference TRBV28 and TRBJ1-4): DVKVTQSSRYLVKRTGEKVFLECVQDMDHENMFWYRQDPGLGLRLIYFSYDVKMKEKGDIPEGYSVSREKKERFSLILESASTNQTSMYLCASSPRYRGRGEKLFFGSGTQLSVL.

This chain joins TRBV5-4 and TRBJ2-5, with a weak D call TRBD2 (6 bases). Germline V gene lookup returns CDR1 SGHNT and CDR2 YYREEE (reference sequence). CDR3 size: 14 residues. Trimming cost V 0 bases and J 1 base, with 7 bases left between them. DNA of the CDR3: TGTGCCAGCAGCTTGGCCGGGAGCCAAGAGACCCAGTACTTC. Protein: CASSLAGSQETQYF.

This clone has only one observation. The chain couples TRBV5-1 to TRBJ1-2, with 9 bases aligning to TRBD1. Germline CDR1 reads SGHRS; CDR2 reads YFSETQ. The V and J ends lost 4 bases and 7 bases, in that order; junction bases with no gene match: 11. The CDR3 is 15 residues long. CDR3 in amino acids: CASSPTGTGRPGYTF. In nucleotides, the CDR3 is TGCGCCAGCAGCCCGACGGGGACAGGGCGGCCTGGCTACACCTTC.

V usage is TRBV2 and J usage is TRBJ1-5; TRBD1 aligns across 8 bases. This CDR3 contains 13 residues. The germline CDR1 and CDR2 sequences are SNHLY and FYNNEI. Trimming cost V 7 bases and J 4 bases; bases outside gene matches: 3. The CDR3 loop reads CASKGQANQPQHF. CDR3 DNA: TGTGCCAGCAAGGGACAGGCTAATCAGCCCCAGCATTTT. Combining the CDR3 with reference TRBV2 and TRBJ1-5 gives the whole variable domain EPEVTQTPSHQVTQMGQEVILRCVPISNHLYFYWYRQILGQKVEFLVSFYNNEISEKSEIFDDQFSVERPDGSNFTLKIRSTKLEDSAMYFCASKGQANQPQHFGDGTRLSIL.

The chain has TRBV7-9 and TRBJ1-2; TRBD1 aligns across 8 bases. Germline CDR1 and CDR2: SEHNR and FQNEAQ (reference sequence). Trimming at V came to 6 bases and at J to 7 bases, leaving 10 bases not matched to a gene. The CDR3 sequence is 14 residues long. CDR3 sequence: CASRMTGDNAGYTF. For the CDR3, the DNA is TGTGCCAGCAGAATGACAGGGGATAATGCTGGCTACACCTTC.